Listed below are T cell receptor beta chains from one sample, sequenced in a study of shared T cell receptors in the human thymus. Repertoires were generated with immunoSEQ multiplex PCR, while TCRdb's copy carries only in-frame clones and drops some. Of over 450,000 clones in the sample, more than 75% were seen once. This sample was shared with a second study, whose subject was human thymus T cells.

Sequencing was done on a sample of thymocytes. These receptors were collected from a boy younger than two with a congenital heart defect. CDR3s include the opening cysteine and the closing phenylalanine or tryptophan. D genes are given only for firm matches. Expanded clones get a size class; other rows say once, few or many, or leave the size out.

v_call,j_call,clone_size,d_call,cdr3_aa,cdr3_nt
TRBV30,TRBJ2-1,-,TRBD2,CAWLSRASGYNEQFF,TGTGCCTGGCTCTCCAGGGCTAGCGGATACAATGAGCAGTTCTTC
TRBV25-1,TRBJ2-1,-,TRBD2,CASSEGLIGIPNEQFF,TGTGCCAGCAGTGAGGGACTAATCGGCATCCCCAATGAGCAGTTCTTC
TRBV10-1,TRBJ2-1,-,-,CASSDRDSDYNEQFF,TGCGCCAGCAGTGATAGGGACTCGGACTACAATGAGCAGTTCTTC
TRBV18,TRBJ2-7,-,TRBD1,CASSPGQDYEQYF,TGTGCCAGCTCTCCGGGACAGGACTACGAGCAGTACTTC
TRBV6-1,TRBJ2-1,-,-,CASSEEWQAEQFF,TGTGCCAGCAGTGAAGAGTGGCAGGCTGAGCAGTTCTTC
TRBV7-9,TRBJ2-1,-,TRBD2,CASSSRLAGGGGQDEQFF,TGTGCCAGCAGCTCCCGACTAGCGGGAGGGGGGGGACAGGATGAGCAGTTCTTC
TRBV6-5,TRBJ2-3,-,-,CASSYSSGRVYHTQYF,TGTGCCAGCAGTTACTCGAGCGGGCGGGTTTATCATACGCAGTATTTT
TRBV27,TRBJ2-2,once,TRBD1,CASSPMTGARAGELFF,TGTGCCAGCAGCCCCATGACAGGGGCCCGGGCCGGGGAGCTGTTTTTT
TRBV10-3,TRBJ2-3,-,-,CAISESRAGRTDTQYF,TGTGCCATCAGTGAGTCAAGGGCGGGGCGCACAGATACGCAGTATTTT
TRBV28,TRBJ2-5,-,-,CASRPGVEETQYF,TGTGCCAGCAGACCAGGGGTCGAGGAGACCCAGTACTTC
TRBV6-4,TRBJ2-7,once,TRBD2,CASRGRAGSGPQYF,TGTGCCAGCAGAGGGAGGGCCGGAAGTGGTCCGCAGTACTTC
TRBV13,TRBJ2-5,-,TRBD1,CASSCGQGKETQYF,TGTGCCAGCAGTTGCGGACAGGGCAAAGAGACCCAGTACTTC
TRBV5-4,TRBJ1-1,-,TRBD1,CASSRTGVTEAFF,TGTGCCAGCAGCAGGACAGGGGTGACTGAAGCTTTCTTT
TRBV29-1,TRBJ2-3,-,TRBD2,CSVEVLAGVGTDTQYF,TGCAGCGTTGAGGTTCTAGCGGGAGTGGGCACAGATACGCAGTATTTT
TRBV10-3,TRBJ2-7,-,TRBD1,CAISDETGLQQYF,TGTGCCATCAGTGATGAGACAGGGCTTCAGCAGTACTTC
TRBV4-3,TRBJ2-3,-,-,CASSQVEARDTQYF,TGCGCCAGCAGCCAAGTTGAGGCAAGAGATACGCAGTATTTT
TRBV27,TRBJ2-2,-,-,CASRPDLFF,TGTGCCAGCCGCCCAGATTTGTTTTTT
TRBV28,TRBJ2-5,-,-,CASSPWGEEARETQYF,TGTGCCAGCAGTCCTTGGGGGGAGGAGGCACGGGAGACCCAGTACTTC
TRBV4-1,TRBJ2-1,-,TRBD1,CASSQEVWTGVYNEQFF,TGCGCCAGCAGCCAAGAGGTCTGGACAGGGGTCTACAATGAGCAGTTCTTC
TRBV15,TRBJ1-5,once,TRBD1,CATSPRGPGQPQHF,TGTGCCACCAGTCCCAGGGGGCCGGGTCAGCCCCAGCATTTT
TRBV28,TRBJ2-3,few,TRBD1,CASSKPIPGTGGFADTQYF,TGTGCCAGCAGCAAACCCATTCCCGGGACAGGGGGCTTCGCAGATACGCAGTATTTT
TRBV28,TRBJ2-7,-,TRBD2,CASRLAGVADEQYF,TGTGCCAGCAGGTTAGCGGGAGTCGCAGACGAGCAGTACTTC
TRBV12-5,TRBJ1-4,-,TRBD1,CASGWGTANEKLFF,TGTGCTAGTGGTTGGGGGACAGCTAATGAAAAACTGTTTTTT
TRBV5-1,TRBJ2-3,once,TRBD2,CASSPRLAGVGTDTQYF,TGCGCCAGCAGCCCTCGCCTAGCGGGAGTGGGCACAGATACGCAGTATTTT
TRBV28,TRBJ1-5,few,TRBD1,CASTHNRDRVSDSNQPQHF,TGTGCCAGCACCCACAACCGGGACAGGGTATCGGATAGCAATCAGCCCCAGCATTTT
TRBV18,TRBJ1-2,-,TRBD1,CASSSPRRGPFGYTF,TGTGCCAGCTCATCCCCTCGCAGGGGGCCGTTTGGCTACACCTTC
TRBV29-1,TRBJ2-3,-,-,CSVLGGAGAGDTQYF,TGCAGCGTCCTGGGAGGGGCGGGGGCCGGAGATACGCAGTATTTT
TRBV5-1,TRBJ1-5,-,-,CASSLEGRGNQPQHF,TGCGCCAGCAGCTTGGAGGGCAGGGGCAATCAGCCCCAGCATTTT
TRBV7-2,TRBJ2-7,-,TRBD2,CASSWGGGGGLWEQYF,TGTGCCAGCAGCTGGGGTGGCGGGGGTGGACTCTGGGAGCAGTACTTC
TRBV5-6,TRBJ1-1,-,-,CASSRIGGEAFF,TGTGCCAGCAGCCGAATTGGGGGCGAAGCTTTCTTT
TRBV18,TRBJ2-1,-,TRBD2,CASSRPLSGTLYNEQFF,TGTGCCAGCTCACGACCTCTTAGCGGGACACTCTACAATGAGCAGTTCTTC
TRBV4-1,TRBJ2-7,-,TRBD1,CASSPTGGLIYEQYF,TGCGCCAGCAGCCCGACAGGGGGCTTAATCTACGAGCAGTACTTC